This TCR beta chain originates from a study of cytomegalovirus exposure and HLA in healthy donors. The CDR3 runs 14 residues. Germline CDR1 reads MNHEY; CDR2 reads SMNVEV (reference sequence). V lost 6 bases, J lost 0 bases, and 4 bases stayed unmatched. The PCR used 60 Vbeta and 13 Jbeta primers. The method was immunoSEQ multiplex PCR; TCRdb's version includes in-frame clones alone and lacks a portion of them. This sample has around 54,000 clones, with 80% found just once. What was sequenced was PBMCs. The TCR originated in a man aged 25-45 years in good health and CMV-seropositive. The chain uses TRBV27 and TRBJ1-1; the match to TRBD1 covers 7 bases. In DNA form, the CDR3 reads TGTGCCAGCAGACGAGGGGGCGTGAACACTGAAGCTTTCTTT. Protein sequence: CASRRGGVNTEAFF.